This passage covers 27 T cell receptor beta chains from one sample sequenced in a study of early T cells in non-severe SARS-CoV-2 infection. TCRdb called the 5' RACE reads again in MiXCR, with one record for every CDR3 protein. Among around 59,000 distinct CDR3 sequences listed, 9.5% to 15% were seen once. Specimen: whole blood. The receptors shown here come from an adult who was a healthcare worker with PCR-confirmed SARS-CoV-2 infection or an uninfected control (not recorded which).

This clonotype showed up just a few times. CDR3 sequence reads: CASSLQGMRIQYF. In DNA form, the CDR3 reads TGTGCCAGCAGTTTGCAGGGGATGCGCATTCAGTACTTC. The rearrangement uses TRBV27 and TRBJ2-4, with a tentative D call TRBD1 (6 bases). In germline, CDR1 is MNHEY, CDR2 SMNVEV (reference sequence). The CDR3 is made up of 13 amino acids. Trimming pared 3 bases from V and 9 bases from J, leaving 12 bases between.

The table lists this clonotype with a few counts. The chain carries TRBV27 and TRBJ2-1, with unresolved D. The CDR3 spans 15 residues. CDR1 MNHEY and CDR2 SMNVEV come from the germline V gene (reference sequence). V was pared by 5 bases and J by 3 bases, with 14 bases between. The CDR3 region has the DNA TGTGCCAGCAGTAAACAGCAAGACCTCTACAATGAGCAGTTCTTC. Amino acid sequence: CASSKQQDLYNEQFF.

CDR3 in amino acids: CASTRTGSYEQYF. CDR3 coding DNA: TGTGCCAGCACACGGACAGGTTCCTACGAGCAGTACTTC. The V call is TRBV6-2 or TRBV6-3, the J call TRBJ2-7, with TRBD1 identical over 7 bases. V lost 7 bases, J lost 1 base, and 4 bases stayed unmatched. CDR1 is MNHEY and CDR2 is SVGEGT in the germline V gene. The CDR3 is 13 residues long.

This clonotype was found many times. The chain links TRBV29-1 to TRBJ2-1, with D possibly being TRBD1 or TRBD2 (5 bases each). The CDR3 has 13 amino acids. Trimming cost V 7 bases and J 15 bases, with 25 bases left between them. Germline V gene sequence: CDR1 SQVTM, CDR2 ANQGSEA. The CDR3: CSAARGQNPQPFF. The CDR3 coding sequence is TGCAGCGCAGCACGGGGCCAGAACCCGCAGCCGTTCTTC.

This clonotype turned up a few times. J is TRBJ2-7 and V is TRBV4-2, with TRBD1 as a possible D gene (6 bases). Trimming removed 4 bases at V and 5 bases at J, with 12 bases between. There are 13 residues in the CDR3. Germline V gene lookup returns CDR1 LGHNA and CDR2 YNFKEQ. The CDR3 here is CASSRNYRDEQYF. Here the CDR3 DNA reads TGTGCCAGCAGCCGCAACTACAGGGACGAGCAGTACTTC.

The J gene is TRBJ2-1, the V gene TRBV7-3; 8 positions agree with TRBD2. CDR1 and CDR2 (germline): SGHTA, FQGTGA. The CDR3 runs to 15 residues. The J segment lost 6 bases and the V segment lost 5 bases, leaving 9 bases of the junction unmatched. CDR3 sequence reads: CASSPGTRGGNEQFF. The CDR3 DNA sequence: TGTGCCAGCAGCCCTGGGACTAGGGGCGGCAATGAGCAGTTCTTC.

This clonotype was counted ten times or more. This sequence joins TRBV5-8 and TRBJ2-4; D is possibly TRBD1 (5 bases). The CDR3 consists of 12 residues. Trimming removed 5 bases from V and 8 bases from J, with 11 bases in between. Per the germline V gene, CDR1 is SGHTS and CDR2 is YDEGEE. Here the CDR3 reads CASSLGLDIQYF. In nucleotides, the CDR3 is TGTGCCAGCAGTCTGGGGCTAGACATTCAGTACTTC.

This clonotype was seen more than once but under ten times. The rearrangement joins TRBV4-2 to TRBJ2-1; TRBD2 matches 9 bases. The junction had 1 base not matched to a gene; V was cut back by 1 base and J by 3 bases. CDR1 and CDR2 from the germline V gene are LGHNA and YNFKEQ. The length of the CDR3 is 15 residues. CDR3 protein: CASSQGTSVYNEQFF. CDR3 bases: TGTGCCAGCAGCCAAGGGACTAGCGTCTACAATGAGCAGTTCTTC.

In this sample, this clonotype turned up a few times. The V gene is TRBV28, the J gene TRBJ2-7; 8 bases line up with TRBD1. This CDR3 spans 14 amino acids. Looked up from germline, CDR1 is MDHEN and CDR2 is SYDVKM. V lost 3 bases, J lost 6 bases, and 7 bases stayed unmatched. CDR3: CASSLWGQVLEQYF. The CDR3, as DNA: TGTGCCAGCAGTTTGTGGGGACAGGTCCTCGAGCAGTACTTC.

There are many counts of this clonotype. V usage is TRBV28 and J usage is TRBJ2-3; 8 bases align to TRBD1. Germline lookup yields CDR1 MDHEN and CDR2 SYDVKM. The CDR3 is 13 residues long. V shed 10 bases and J 2 bases; nucleotides not matched to a gene: 5. CDR3 region: CAIGQGLTDTQYF. DNA for the CDR3: TGTGCCATAGGACAGGGCCTCACAGATACGCAGTATTTT.

This clonotype appeared many times. The rearrangement uses TRBV6-1 and TRBJ2-7, with a weak D call TRBD1 (5 bases). Trimming left V 1 base short and J 0 bases short, with 10 bases between. The CDR3 totals 15 residues. The germline gives CDR1 MNHNS, CDR2 SASEGT. The CDR3: CASSEEQALSYEQYF. The DNA for the CDR3 is TGTGCCAGCAGTGAAGAACAGGCGCTCTCCTACGAGCAGTACTTC.

This clonotype was seen only a few times. The genes are TRBV13 and TRBJ2-1; TRBD2 agrees at 7 bases. Per the germline V gene, CDR1 is PRHDT and CDR2 is FYEKMQ (reference sequence). J lost 8 bases, V lost 5 bases, and 18 bases had no gene match. The CDR3 loop spans 17 amino acids. The CDR3 nucleotides are TGTGCCAGCAGCACCTCCGAGAAGGGAGGGCCGATTCATGAGCAGTTCTTC. Residues: CASSTSEKGGPIHEQFF.

This clonotype was counted a few times. The V gene is TRBV15, the J gene TRBJ1-3; possibly TRBD1 for D (6 bases). With 0 bases removed from V and 0 bases from J, the gap between germline ends came to 12 bases. The CDR3 is 17 residues long. The germline gives CDR1 LNHNV, CDR2 YYDKDF (reference sequence). In nucleotides, the CDR3 is TGTGCCACCAGCAGAGAGGCAGGGGCGTACTCTGGAAACACCATATATTTT. It yields the protein CATSREAGAYSGNTIYF. The full variable domain, completed using reference TRBV15 and TRBJ1-3, is DAMVIQNPRYQVTQFGKPVTLSCSQTLNHNVMYWYQQKSSQAPKLLFHYYDKDFNNEADTPDNFQSRRPNTSFCFLDIRSPGLGDTAMYLCATSREAGAYSGNTIYFGEGSWLTVV.

In this sample, this clonotype turned up many times. This chain uses TRBV7-9 with TRBJ1-6; TRBD1 matches 7 bases. Germline assignment: CDR1 SEHNR and CDR2 FQNEAQ (reference sequence). The CDR3 covers 14 residues. V dropped 5 bases and J dropped 10; count of bases not matched to a gene: 8. The CDR3 is CASSQTGKQSPLHF. The CDR3 DNA reads TGTGCCAGCAGCCAGACAGGGAAACAGTCACCCCTCCACTTT.

This clonotype was counted ten times or more. The chain combines TRBV28 with TRBJ2-5; no firm D call. The CDR3 is 13 amino acids. The ends were cut back, 5 bases at V and 10 bases at J, with 17 bases in the middle. Germline V gene data show CDR1 as MDHEN and CDR2 as SYDVKM. The DNA for the CDR3 is TGTGCCAGCAGTCGCCTACACGCTAAGGGCCAGTACTTC. This translates into CASSRLHAKGQYF.

This clonotype showed up just a few times. The genes are TRBV2 and TRBJ1-2; D is undetermined. CDR3 length: 12 residues. In germline, CDR1 is SNHLY, CDR2 FYNNEI. Trimming pared 2 bases from V and 4 bases from J, leaving 5 bases between. The CDR3 is CASSEMFYGYTF. In DNA form, the CDR3 reads TGTGCCAGCAGTGAAATGTTCTATGGCTACACCTTC.

In its sample, this clonotype was seen many times. The V gene is TRBV28, the J gene TRBJ2-1, with no clear D. V lost 3 bases and J lost 9, with 15 bases in between. The CDR3 runs to 14 residues. The germline V gene has CDR1 MDHEN and CDR2 SYDVKM. Here the CDR3 reads CASSLPGRLREQFF. CDR3 in DNA: TGTGCCAGCAGTTTGCCAGGTCGGCTCCGTGAGCAGTTCTTC.

Many counts were recorded for this clonotype. This chain uses TRBV12-3 or TRBV12-4 with TRBJ2-5; TRBD2 agrees at 8 bases. This CDR3 has 13 residues. V was pared by 6 bases and J by 4 bases, with 4 bases of the junction left unmatched. The CDR3 DNA reads TGTGCCAGCAGGAGGACTAGCAGAGAGACCCAGTACTTC. It is translated as CASRRTSRETQYF.

There are many counts of this clonotype. V is TRBV28 and J is TRBJ2-5, with D perhaps given as TRBD1 or TRBD2 (5 bases each). V was pared by 4 bases and J by 4 bases, with 10 bases between. This CDR3 contains 13 residues. Germline V lookup: CDR1 MDHEN, CDR2 SYDVKM. CDR3 nucleotides: TGTGCCAGCAGTTGGGGACCGCGAGAGACCCAGTACTTC. Protein sequence: CASSWGPRETQYF.

The gene calls are TRBV12-3 or TRBV12-4 and TRBJ2-2; 8 bases align to TRBD2. The CDR3 loop spans 13 amino acids. Trimming at V came to 6 bases and at J to 6 bases, leaving 3 bases not matched to a gene. CDR3 sequence: CASSGGVPGELFF. CDR3 in DNA: TGTGCCAGCAGCGGGGGGGTCCCCGGGGAGCTGTTTTTT.

This chain links TRBV2 with TRBJ1-1; D is possibly TRBD1 (5 bases). CDR1 is SNHLY and CDR2 is FYNNEI in the germline V gene. The CDR3 covers 15 residues. Between the trimmed V and J ends, which lost 7 bases and 0 bases, there was a span of 15 bases. The DNA of the CDR3 is TGTGCCAGCACTAACCTATTACAGGTGAACACTGAAGCTTTCTTT. Translation: CASTNLLQVNTEAFF.

The table lists this clonotype with a few counts. This CDR3 reads CASSHAGELFF. The CDR3 DNA reads as TGTGCCAGCAGCCATGCCGGGGAGCTGTTTTTT. This chain connects TRBV3-1 to TRBJ2-2; no firm D call. V was clipped by 3 bases and J by 6 bases, with 2 bases between them. CDR3 length equals 11 residues. Germline CDR1 LGHDT, CDR2 YNNKEL (reference sequence).

This clonotype was counted ten times or more. The genes are TRBV27 and TRBJ2-7; 12 bases match TRBD2. J lost 5 bases, V lost 6 bases, and 5 bases had no gene match. CDR1 and CDR2 from the germline V gene are MNHEY and SMNVEV (reference sequence). The CDR3 consists of 14 residues. The CDR3 protein is CASSPSGRVDEQYF. In nucleotides, the CDR3 is TGTGCCAGCAGCCCTAGCGGGAGGGTGGACGAGCAGTACTTC.

This clonotype was recorded at least ten times. This sequence joins TRBV25-1 and TRBJ2-1; 8 nucleotides line up with TRBD2. The CDR3 is made up of 16 amino acids. The germline CDR1 and CDR2 sequences are MGHDK and SYGVNS. The V segment lost 6 bases and the J segment 5 bases; nucleotides outside the gene matches: 12. CDR3 nucleotides: TGTGCCAGCAGCGACCCAGCGGGAGAGTTCCACAATGAGCAGTTCTTC. Translation gives CASSDPAGEFHNEQFF. Based on the CDR3 plus reference TRBV25-1 and TRBJ2-1, the full variable domain is EADIYQTPRYLVIGTGKKITLECSQTMGHDKMYWYQQDPGMELHLIHYSYGVNSTEKGDLSSESTVSRIRTEHFPLTLESARPSHTSQYLCASSDPAGEFHNEQFFGPGTRLTVL.

This clonotype appeared many times. The gene calls are TRBV11-2 and TRBJ2-6; D perhaps matches TRBD1 (5 bases). Trimming removed 0 bases from V and 4 bases from J, with 7 bases in between. The CDR3 extends over 15 amino acids. Germline V gene sequence: CDR1 SGHAT, CDR2 FQNNGV. This chain's CDR3 is CASSLEGVGANVLTF. The CDR3 DNA follows: TGTGCCAGCAGCTTAGAAGGGGTAGGGGCCAACGTCCTGACTTTC.

There are a few counts of this clonotype. V and J are TRBV6-2 or TRBV6-3 and TRBJ2-1; 7 nucleotides line up with TRBD1. J gave up 7 bases and V 0 bases, and 6 bases lay outside the gene matches. Germline-derived CDR1 and CDR2 are MNHEY and SVGEGT. The CDR3 is made up of 15 amino acids. CDR3 loop: CASSYSTGPGNEQFF. The CDR3, as DNA: TGTGCCAGCAGTTACTCGACAGGGCCAGGAAATGAGCAGTTCTTC.

This clonotype was picked up many times. This rearrangement joins TRBV7-9 to TRBJ2-2; possibly TRBD1 or TRBD2 for D (5 bases each). V was clipped by 2 bases and J by 4 bases, with 11 bases between them. Germline values: CDR1 SEHNR, CDR2 FQNEAQ (reference sequence). The CDR3 sequence is 15 residues long. In DNA, the CDR3 is TGTGCCAGCAGCTTAAAGCAGGGACGCACCGGGGAGCTGTTTTTT. It yields the protein CASSLKQGRTGELFF.